This TCR beta chain is drawn from a study of PD-L1 blockade in urothelial cancer. The CDR3 extends over 14 amino acids. Per the germline V gene, CDR1 is ENHRY and CDR2 is SYGVKD. Trimming removed 0 bases at V and 6 bases at J, with 12 bases between. As for time point: pretreatment peripheral blood. Spiking each PCR with synthetic TCR analog templates was performed. TCRdb's table, derived via immunoSEQ multiplex PCR, lists solely in-frame clones and lacks some. The repertoire holds about 130,000 clones, with less than 85% as singletons. In this sample, this clone turned up a few times. This clonotype originated in a man aged 50-60 years with urothelial cancer. The sequences come from PBMCs, collected around atezolizumab (anti-PD-L1) treatment. This rearrangement joins TRBV10-3 to TRBJ2-7; D is undetermined. The DNA for the CDR3 is TGTGCCATCAGTGAGTCGGCCCCCCTTGCCGAGCAGTACTTC. As protein: CAISESAPLAEQYF.